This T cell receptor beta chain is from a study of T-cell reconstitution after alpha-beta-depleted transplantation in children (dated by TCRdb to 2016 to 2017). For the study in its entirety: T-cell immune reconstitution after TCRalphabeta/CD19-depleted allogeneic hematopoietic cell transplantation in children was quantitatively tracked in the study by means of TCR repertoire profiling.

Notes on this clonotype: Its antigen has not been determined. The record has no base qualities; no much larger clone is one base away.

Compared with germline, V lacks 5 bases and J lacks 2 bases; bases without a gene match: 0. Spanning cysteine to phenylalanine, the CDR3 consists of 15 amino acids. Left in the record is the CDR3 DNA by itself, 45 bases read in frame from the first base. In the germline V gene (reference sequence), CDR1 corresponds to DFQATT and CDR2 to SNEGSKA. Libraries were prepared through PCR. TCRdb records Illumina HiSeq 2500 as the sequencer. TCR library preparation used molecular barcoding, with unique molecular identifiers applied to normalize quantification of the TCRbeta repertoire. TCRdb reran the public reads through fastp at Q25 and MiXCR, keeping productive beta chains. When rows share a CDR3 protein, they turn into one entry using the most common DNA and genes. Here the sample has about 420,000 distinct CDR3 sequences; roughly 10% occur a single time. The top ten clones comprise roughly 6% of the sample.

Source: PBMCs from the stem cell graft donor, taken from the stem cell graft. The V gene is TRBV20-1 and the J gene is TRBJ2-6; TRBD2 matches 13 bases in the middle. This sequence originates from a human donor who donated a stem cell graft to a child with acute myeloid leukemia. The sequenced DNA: TGCAGTGCTGGGACTAGCGGGACTGGGGCCAACGTCCTGACTTTC. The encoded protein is CSAGTSGTGANVLTF.